The entry that follows covers one T cell receptor beta chain sequence. The antigen is not known. The data originate from a study of Ad26.COV2.S vaccination and SARS-CoV-2 variants. Study results and caveats: It was found that vaccine and placebo recipients had similar non-spike TCR breadth. Spike-specific TCR breadth ran higher among vaccine recipients than placebo recipients. The authors reported substantial breadth in spike-specific CD8+ and CD4+ T cell responses after vaccination.

Repertoires were generated with immunoSEQ multiplex PCR, while TCRdb's copy carries only in-frame clones and drops some. The sample gives 450,000 to 550,000 clones, 80% to 90% of which show up once; approximately 1.7% is in the top ten. Trimming took 5 bases from V and 12 from J, leaving 26 bases between them. The CDR3 is 15 amino acids. The V gene's germline CDR1 is SEHNR and CDR2 FQNEAQ (reference sequence). The treatment here: roughly 20 received Ad26.COV2.S at low or high dose, single or two shots; roughly 5 received placebo; per-sample allocation not given. Collection of samples fell on day 63 after the first vaccine or placebo injection. Wuhan-strain SARS-CoV-2 spike was expressed by the Ad26 vector that made up the vaccine.

The origin of this receptor is a person between 18 and 60 years old who received the Ad26.COV2.S COVID-19 vaccine or a placebo. The V call is TRBV7-9, the J call TRBJ2-7, with D tentatively TRBD2 (6 bases). The sequences come from peripheral blood, collected in a trial of Ad26.COV2.S vaccine versus placebo. CDR3 residues: CASSPVGTAPPGGYF. The CDR3, as DNA: TGTGCCAGCAGCCCGGTGGGGACTGCTCCCCCCGGCGGGTACTTC.